What follows are 4 T cell receptor beta chains derived from one specimen sequenced in a study of blood T cell repertoires in COVID-19. Assay: immunoSEQ multiplex PCR; the TCRdb copy retains only in-frame clones and omits some. The sample has roughly 43,000 clones, roughly 87% seen once. Input material: peripheral blood. The source is a man aged 55 to 69 with active COVID-19.

This rearrangement joins TRBV11-3 to TRBJ2-5, with D possibly being TRBD2 (5 bases). Germline CDR1 SGHNT, CDR2 YENEEA. The CDR3 covers 16 residues. The V and J ends lost 5 bases and 1 base respectively, with 17 bases between them. Written as DNA, the CDR3 is TGTGCCAGCAGCCCGTACGGGGATGAGGGCCAAGAGACCCAGTACTTC. Residues: CASSPYGDEGQETQYF.

Of note for this clone: At one of its ends the junction is not consistent with the germline gene, which may arise from a read error. This rearrangement joins TRBV7-7 to TRBJ2-2; TRBD1 matches at 8 bases. Germline V gene lookup returns CDR1 SSHAT and CDR2 FNYEAQ (reference sequence). The CDR3 sequence is 15 residues long. The DNA of the CDR3 is TGTGCTAGCAGCCTGACAGGGGATGTCACCGGGGAGCTGTTTTTT. Its protein is CASSLTGDVTGELFF.

The chain employs TRBV21-1 and TRBJ2-7; TRBD1 was called by the table and not checked on the DNA. TRBV21-1 has pseudogene status. This CDR3 spans 16 amino acids. Written as DNA, the CDR3 is TGTGCCAGCAGCAAAGAGGAACAGGGGAGCTCCTACGAGCAGTACTTC. Translation gives CASSKEEQGSSYEQYF.

The chain recombines TRBV2 with TRBJ2-1, with D perhaps matching TRBD1 (5 bases). The ends were cut back, 7 bases at V and 4 bases at J, with 11 bases in the middle. The CDR3 runs 13 residues. Germline CDR1 and CDR2: SNHLY and FYNNEI. This CDR3 is CASTEQEYNEQFF. The CDR3 bases are TGTGCCAGCACGGAACAGGAATACAATGAGCAGTTCTTC.